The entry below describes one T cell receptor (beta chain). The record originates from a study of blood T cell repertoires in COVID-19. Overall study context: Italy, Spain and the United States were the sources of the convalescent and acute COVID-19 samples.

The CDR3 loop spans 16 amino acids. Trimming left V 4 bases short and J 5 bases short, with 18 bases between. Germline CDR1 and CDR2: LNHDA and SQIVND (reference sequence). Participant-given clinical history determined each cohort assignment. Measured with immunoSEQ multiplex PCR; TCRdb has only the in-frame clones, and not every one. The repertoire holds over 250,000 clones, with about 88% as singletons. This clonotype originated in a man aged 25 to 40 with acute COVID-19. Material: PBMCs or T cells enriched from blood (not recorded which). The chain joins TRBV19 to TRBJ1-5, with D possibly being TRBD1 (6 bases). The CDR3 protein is CASSKQGSSSHQPQHF. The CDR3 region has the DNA TGTGCCAGTAGTAAACAGGGTTCGAGCAGCCATCAGCCCCAGCATTTT.